This T cell receptor beta chain came from a study of vaccination effects on CD4 cells after COVID-19. On the study more broadly: Wells containing 1.5 million to 2.5 million PBMC each were cultured with approximately 9.7 IU/ml IL-2 and about 9.7 ug/ml peptides. Overall study results and limits: There was marked clonal contraction among infection- and vaccine-induced clones late after vaccination.

Libraries were prepared by immunoSEQ multiplex PCR; TCRdb keeps only in-frame clonotypes and omits some of them. Here the sample spans about 57,000 clones, 78% being singletons. Culture lasted about 10 days before CD4+ T cell isolation. Subjects were given two BNT162b2 or mRNA-1273 vaccine doses. This CDR3 is 13 amino acids long. Trimming removed 2 bases at V and 6 bases at J, with 11 bases between. CDR1 and CDR2 from the germline V gene are SGHRS and YFSETQ. Comments on this clone: Its antigen is undetermined.

The chain couples TRBV5-1 to TRBJ1-2, with a possible D match to TRBD1 (5 bases). Sequencing used CD4+ T cells from PBMCs cultured without peptide, obtained after COVID-19 vaccination. The receptor's source is a human donor who received a COVID-19 vaccine. In DNA form, the CDR3 reads TGCGCCAGCAGCTTTGGGCAGGGTGATGGCTACACCTTC. Residues: CASSFGQGDGYTF. Combining the CDR3 with reference TRBV5-1 and TRBJ1-2 gives the whole variable domain KAGVTQTPRYLIKTRGQQVTLSCSPISGHRSVSWYQQTPGQGLQFLFEYFSETQRNKGNFPGRFSGRQFSNSRSEMNVSTLELGDSALYLCASSFGQGDGYTFGSGTRLTVV.